A single sample is the source of the 3 T cell receptor beta chains below, sequenced in a study of blood T cells in healthy people across ages. For the second PCR, which ran for about 7 to 11 cycles, a sample-barcoded 5' primer and a J-beta primer mix were used. TCRdb redid the calling of the 5' RACE reads with MiXCR, one entry per CDR3 protein. This table has over 1.5 million distinct CDR3 sequences, 40% to 55% appearing once. Sequencing was done on a sample of blood. The receptors derive from a woman between 40 and 55 years old in good health.

This chain uses TRBV15 with TRBJ2-1; 7 bases map to TRBD2. The CDR3 consists of 15 residues. V shed 1 base, J shed 5 bases, and the junction held 5 bases outside the gene matches. Germline CDR1 and CDR2: LNHNV and YYDKDF (reference sequence). CDR3 coding DNA: TGTGCCACCAGCAGAGGAGGGACTAACAACAATGAGCAGTTCTTC. It yields the protein CATSRGGTNNNEQFF. Looking up the rest from reference TRBV15 and TRBJ2-1 gives the full variable domain: DAMVIQNPRYQVTQFGKPVTLSCSQTLNHNVMYWYQQKSSQAPKLLFHYYDKDFNNEADTPDNFQSRRPNTSFCFLDIRSPGLGDTAMYLCATSRGGTNNNEQFFGPGTRLTVL.

The V and J genes are TRBV25-1 and TRBJ2-1; D possibly matches TRBD1 or TRBD2 (5 bases each). Germline lookup yields CDR1 MGHDK and CDR2 SYGVNS. The CDR3 extends over 16 amino acids. Trimming took off 3 bases at V and 1 base at J, with 13 bases between the two ends. The CDR3: CASSEGRAESYNEQFF. In DNA form, the CDR3 reads TGTGCCAGCAGTGAGGGACGAGCGGAATCCTACAATGAGCAGTTCTTC.

This clonotype was seen more than once but under ten times. The genes are TRBV6-1 and TRBJ2-1; D is unresolved. Germline CDR1 and CDR2: MNHNS and SASEGT. This CDR3 is 14 amino acids long. Trimming removed 6 bases from V and 8 bases from J, with 17 bases in between. The CDR3 here is CASRLPGLNDEQFF. DNA of the CDR3: TGTGCCAGCAGGTTACCGGGCCTTAACGATGAGCAGTTCTTC.